One and the same sample provided the 12 T cell receptor beta chains below, sequenced in a study of cytomegalovirus exposure and HLA in healthy donors. 13 Jbeta primers and 60 Vbeta primers were used for the PCR. The table came from immunoSEQ multiplex PCR; TCRdb's copy has only in-frame clones and leaves some out. Of around 80,000 clones in the sample, 74% were seen once. The sample was PBMCs. The receptors originated from a man aged 35-49 years in good health and CMV-seropositive.

This chain connects TRBV5-6 to TRBJ1-4; D not certain. V was clipped by 2 bases and J by 0 bases, with 8 bases between them. Germline V gene sequence: CDR1 SGHDT, CDR2 YYEEEE. This CDR3 region has 15 residues. This CDR3 is CASSFTSATNEKLFF. The CDR3 DNA follows: TGTGCCAGCAGCTTTACCAGTGCAACTAATGAAAAACTGTTTTTT.

The CDR3 DNA reads as TGTGCCAGCAGTTCCTCAGGGGATCGGCGGGAGACCCAGTACTTC. The encoded protein is CASSSSGDRRETQYF. The V gene is TRBV27, the J gene TRBJ2-5, with D possibly TRBD1 on 6 matching bases. Germline lookup yields CDR1 MNHEY and CDR2 SMNVEV (reference sequence). This CDR3 has 15 amino acids. Trimming left V 4 bases short and J 5 bases short, with 17 bases between.

This rearrangement joins TRBV7-2 to TRBJ1-5; TRBD1 agrees at 9 bases. Germline CDR1 reads SGHTA; CDR2 reads FQGNSA. This CDR3 is 19 amino acids long. J was trimmed by 0 bases and V by 2 bases; bases with no gene match: 11. CDR3 residues: CASSLYGQGPLDSNQPQHF. The CDR3 nucleotides read TGTGCCAGCAGCTTATACGGACAGGGGCCTTTAGATAGCAATCAGCCCCAGCATTTT.

The rearrangement links TRBV5-8 to TRBJ1-5; tentatively, D is TRBD1 (5 bases). Trimming left V 1 base short and J 2 bases short, with 7 bases between. This CDR3 is 14 amino acids long. Germline CDR1 and CDR2: SGHTS and YDEGEE. The CDR3 sequence is CASSLLTGNQPQHF. In DNA, the CDR3 is TGTGCCAGCAGCTTGCTGACAGGCAATCAGCCCCAGCATTTT.

The gene calls are TRBV9 and TRBJ2-2; D is perhaps TRBD1 (6 bases). Germline CDR1 SGDLS, CDR2 YYNGEE. Trimming took 4 bases from V and 2 from J, leaving 12 bases between them. The CDR3 covers 15 residues. The CDR3 is CASSPTGSNTGELFF. The CDR3 DNA sequence: TGTGCCAGCAGCCCTACAGGGAGTAACACCGGGGAGCTGTTTTTT.

The chain combines TRBV7-3 with TRBJ2-1, with TRBD1 matching 9 bases. CDR3 size: 15 residues. Trimming cost V 2 bases and J 6 bases; bases outside gene matches: 5. Looked up from germline, CDR1 is SGHTA and CDR2 is FQGTGA. The CDR3 DNA is TGTGCCAGCAGCTTAGGACAGGGGACCGTCAATGAGCAGTTCTTC. This codes for CASSLGQGTVNEQFF.

The chain uses TRBV7-2 and TRBJ1-1; D might be TRBD1 (5 bases). Trimming removed 5 bases from V and 6 bases from J, with 22 bases in between. There are 16 residues in the CDR3. The V gene's germline CDR1 is SGHTA and CDR2 FQGNSA. Here the CDR3 DNA reads TGTGCCAGCAGCCCGGATGGAGGGCCCAGGGTCGCTGAAGCTTTCTTT. Translating it yields CASSPDGGPRVAEAFF.

This sequence joins TRBV13 and TRBJ2-1, with a weak D call TRBD2 (7 bases). V gave up 5 bases and J gave up 7 bases, with 24 bases separating them. Germline CDR1 and CDR2: PRHDT and FYEKMQ (reference sequence). The CDR3 is made up of 17 amino acids. The CDR3 reads CASSGGGAMLGKNEQFF. Here the CDR3 DNA reads TGTGCCAGCAGCGGAGGGGGGGCGATGTTGGGGAAGAATGAGCAGTTCTTC. Based on the CDR3 plus reference TRBV13 and TRBJ2-1, the full variable domain is AAGVIQSPRHLIKEKRETATLKCYPIPRHDTVYWYQQGPGQDPQFLISFYEKMQSDKGSIPDRFSAQQFSDYHSELNMSSLELGDSALYFCASSGGGAMLGKNEQFFGPGTRLTVL.

The rearrangement uses TRBV7-2 and TRBJ1-3; D not certain. The length of the CDR3 is 14 residues. V lost 6 bases and J 2 bases, leaving 11 bases between the germline ends. Germline V CDR1 and CDR2: SGHTA, FQGNSA. The CDR3 sequence: CASRPTGTGNTIYF. CDR3 coding DNA: TGTGCCAGCAGGCCCACGGGGACTGGAAACACCATATATTTT. The complete variable domain, with remaining parts taken from reference TRBV7-2 and TRBJ1-3, reads GAGVSQSPSNKVTEKGKDVELRCDPISGHTALYWYRQSLGQGLEFLIYFQGNSAPDKSGLPSDRFSAERTGGSVSTLTIQRTQQEDSAVYLCASRPTGTGNTIYFGEGSWLTVV.

The rearrangement joins TRBV7-9 to TRBJ2-3; D unresolved. CDR3 size: 14 residues. V was trimmed by 4 bases and J by 4 bases, leaving 12 bases between them. Germline CDR1 and CDR2: SEHNR and FQNEAQ (reference sequence). The CDR3 loop is CASSSVAAADTQYF. The CDR3 nucleotides read TGTGCCAGCAGCTCCGTGGCGGCCGCAGATACGCAGTATTTT. Using reference TRBV7-9 and TRBJ2-3 for the parts outside the CDR3, the full variable domain is DTGVSQNPRHKITKRGQNVTFRCDPISEHNRLYWYRQTLGQGPEFLTYFQNEAQLEKSRLLSDRFSAERPKGSFSTLEIQRTEQGDSAMYLCASSSVAAADTQYFGPGTRLTVL.

The V and J genes are TRBV15 and TRBJ2-7; D may be TRBD1 (6 bases). In germline, CDR1 is LNHNV, CDR2 YYDKDF (reference sequence). The CDR3 contains 14 residues. With 2 bases removed from V and 5 bases from J, the gap between germline ends came to 13 bases. CDR3 residues: CATSRSSGVDEQYF. The CDR3 bases are TGTGCCACCAGCAGAAGTTCAGGGGTAGACGAGCAGTACTTC.

V is TRBV13 and J is TRBJ2-1, with a tentative D call TRBD2 (5 bases). The germline V gene encodes CDR1 PRHDT and CDR2 FYEKMQ (reference sequence). CDR3 length: 15 amino acids. Trimming removed 5 bases from V and 7 bases from J, with 18 bases in between. CDR3 residues: CASSPRGVGWNEQFF. Written as DNA, the CDR3 is TGTGCCAGCAGCCCCCGGGGAGTAGGATGGAATGAGCAGTTCTTC.